This TCR beta chain appears in the sequencing data of a study of shared clonotypes between healthy human individuals. The germline V gene encodes CDR1 SGHAT and CDR2 FQNNGV. This CDR3 is 13 amino acids long. The V and J ends lost 0 bases and 0 bases respectively, with 3 bases between them. Points from the study as a whole: Generation probability values for non-shared clonotypes were lower than those for clonotypes shared by all four donors. Naive CD4 clonotype sharing across a handful of donors was 4.5% to 6%.

As for this clone: The antigen remains undetermined.

Every immunoSEQ plate was one replicate of a subset's evenly spread DNA. Assay: immunoSEQ multiplex PCR; the TCRdb copy retains only in-frame clones and omits some. The sample contains more than 900,000 clones, 78% of which appear only once. The clonotype originates from a young man in good health. Some clones in this sample may be carry-over from other donors' samples. The material sequenced was memory CD4+ T cells from PBMCs. Described subset: CD45RA-negative fraction. The rearrangement joins TRBV11-2 to TRBJ2-7; D uncertain. CDR3 protein: CASSLDGSYEQYF. CDR3 sequence (DNA): TGTGCCAGCAGCTTAGATGGCTCCTACGAGCAGTACTTC.